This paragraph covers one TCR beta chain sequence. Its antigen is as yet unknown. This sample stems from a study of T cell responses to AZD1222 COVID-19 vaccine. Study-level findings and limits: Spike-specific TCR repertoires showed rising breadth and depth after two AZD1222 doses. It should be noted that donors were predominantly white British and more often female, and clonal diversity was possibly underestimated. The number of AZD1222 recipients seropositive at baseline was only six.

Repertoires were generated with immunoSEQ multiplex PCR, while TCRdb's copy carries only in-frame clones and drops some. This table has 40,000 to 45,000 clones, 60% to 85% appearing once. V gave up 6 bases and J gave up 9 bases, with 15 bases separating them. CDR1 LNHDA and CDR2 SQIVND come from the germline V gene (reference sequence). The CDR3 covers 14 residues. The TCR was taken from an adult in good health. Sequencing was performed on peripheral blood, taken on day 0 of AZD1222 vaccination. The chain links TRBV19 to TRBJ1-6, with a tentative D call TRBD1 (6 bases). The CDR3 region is CASRQGIVSSPLHF. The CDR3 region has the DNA TGTGCCAGTAGACAGGGAATCGTAAGTTCACCCCTCCACTTT. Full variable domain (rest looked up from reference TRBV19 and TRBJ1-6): DGGITQSPKYLFRKEGQNVTLSCEQNLNHDAMYWYRQDPGQGLRLIYYSQIVNDFQKGDIAEGYSVSREKKESFPLTVTSAQKNPTAFYLCASRQGIVSSPLHFGNGTRLTVT.